The T cell receptor beta chain described here comes from a study of blood T cell repertoires in COVID-19. As for the study in general: COVID-19 samples from acute and convalescent phases originated in the United States, Italy and Spain. The analysed material was cDNA or gDNA that came from T cells, B-cell-depleted T cells, or PBMCs.

Authors' analysis steps: Estimation of nucleated cell counts was performed using reference gene primer amplification. Sequencing used immunoSEQ multiplex PCR; TCRdb keeps in-frame clones, though not all of them. The V and J calls and clone size come from that table; D and trimming were worked out from the DNA. Among 130,000 to 150,000 clones listed, about 80% were seen once. Germline V gene data show CDR1 as LNHDA and CDR2 as SQIVND (reference sequence). V shed 6 bases and J shed 4 bases, with 12 bases lying between them. The length of the CDR3 is 13 residues. The TCR sequence derives from a human donor in a cohort sampled during active COVID-19. Sequencing used peripheral blood. This rearrangement joins TRBV19 to TRBJ1-2; perhaps TRBD1 as D (5 bases). Here the CDR3 DNA reads TGTGCCAGTAGGTCGCAGGGCCCCTATGGCTACACCTTC. This encodes CASRSQGPYGYTF.